A selection of T cell receptor beta chains follows, all from one sample in a study of blood T cell repertoires in COVID-19. The protocol was immunoSEQ multiplex PCR, while the TCRdb copy is restricted to in-frame clones and leaves out a portion. The sample carries fewer than 90,000 clones, 76% recorded once. Source material: peripheral blood. The origin of the receptors is a man aged 55 to 70 with COVID-19, enrolled during active disease. The CDR3 runs from the conserved cysteine through the conserved F or W. The D gene is left open where the match is weak. A clone size is listed for some rows: how often the clone was seen (once, few, many), or a class if it is expanded.

J | size | D | V | DNA | CDR3
TRBJ2-7 | . | TRBD1 | TRBV5-6 | TGTGCCAGCAGCAGGGGGACAGTGGAAGACTACGAGCAGTACTTC | CASSRGTVEDYEQYF
TRBJ2-5 | . | . | TRBV7-9 | TGTGCCAGCAGCTTTCGACAGGACCAAGAGACCCAGTACTTC | CASSFRQDQETQYF
TRBJ2-1 | . | TRBD2 | TRBV5-5 | TGTGCCAGCAGCTCTCTGACTAGCGGGGGATATGAGCAGTTCTTC | CASSSLTSGGYEQFF
TRBJ1-5 | . | TRBD1 | TRBV10-2 | TGCGCCAGCAGTTCCGGGACAGGGAAGGCTCAGCCCCAGCATTTT | CASSSGTGKAQPQHF
TRBJ1-2 | . | TRBD1 | TRBV6-5 | TGTGCCAGTTACGGGACAGGGGACTATGGCTACACCTTC | CASYGTGDYGYTF
TRBJ2-7 | . | . | TRBV6-2/TRBV6-3 | TGTGCCAGCAGCCCCGCGGGCGAGCAGTACTTC | CASSPAGEQYF
TRBJ1-1 | . | . | TRBV11-3 | TGTGCCAGCAGCTTACAGGGCGGTCAGGTAGGCACGAAAGCTTTCTTT | CASSLQGGQVGTKAFF
TRBJ2-1 | . | . | TRBV19 | TGTGCCAGTAGTATACAGGGCCTTTACAATGAGCAGTTCTTC | CASSIQGLYNEQFF
TRBJ1-2 | . | . | TRBV19 | TGTGCCAGTAGTATAACTCTACAGAACTATGGCTACACCTTC | CASSITLQNYGYTF
TRBJ2-3 | . | TRBD2 | TRBV3-1/TRBV3-2 | TGTGCCAGCAGCCAAGCCCTGGGGGGGGGTACGCAGTATTTT | CASSQALGGGTQYF
TRBJ2-1 | . | . | TRBV9 | TGTGCCAGCAGCGTAGGGTCCACCTCTCGGAGTGAGCAGTTCTTC | CASSVGSTSRSEQFF
TRBJ2-3 | . | TRBD2 | TRBV9 | TGTGCCAGCACCCCGGGGGGCGGGAGGCGGGATACGCAGTATTTT | CASTPGGGRRDTQYF
TRBJ1-1 | . | . | TRBV2 | TGTGCCAGGGTCCCGGGGACTGAAGCTTTCTTT | CARVPGTEAFF
TRBJ2-7 | . | . | TRBV11-2 | TGTGCCAGCAGGCGCGAGAGTGGCTCCTACGAGCAGTACTTC | CASRRESGSYEQYF
TRBJ2-1 | . | . | TRBV11-2 | TGTGCCAGCAGCCGCTCTAGCACAAGCTCCTACAATGAGCAGTTCTTC | CASSRSSTSSYNEQFF
TRBJ2-1 | . | . | TRBV18 | TGTGCCAGCTCACTTGGTACTTCCCAAGAGCAGTTCTTC | CASSLGTSQEQFF
TRBJ2-7 | . | TRBD2 | TRBV10-3 | TGTGCCATCAGTGAAACTAGCGGGAGGTCTGAGCAGTACTTC | CAISETSGRSEQYF
TRBJ2-7 | once | . | TRBV9 | TGTGCCAGCAGCCCCCGATCCGGGGTTTCCTACGAGCAGTACTTC | CASSPRSGVSYEQYF
TRBJ1-5 | . | . | TRBV6-1 | TGTGCCAGCAGTGAAGAAGGGGCTGGTCAGCCCCAGCATTTT | CASSEEGAGQPQHF
TRBJ1-4 | . | . | TRBV5-1 | TGCGCCAGCAGCTTTTCGGGAGGTAATGAAAAACTGTTTTTT | CASSFSGGNEKLFF
TRBJ2-7 | . | TRBD1 | TRBV28 | TGTGCCAGCTTGGACAGGACTTTATACGAGCAGTACTTC | CASLDRTLYEQYF
TRBJ2-1 | . | . | TRBV5-6 | TGTGCCAGCAGCTTCGGTCGGGGTTGGAATGAGCAGTTCTTC | CASSFGRGWNEQFF
TRBJ2-5 | . | . | TRBV10-3 | TGTGCCATCGGACGGAATCCCTCCTCGGAGGACCAGTACTTC | CAIGRNPSSEDQYF
TRBJ2-5 | . | . | TRBV5-6 | TGTGCCAGCAGCTCAGGAGGGGGCGCGGGGACCCAGTACTTC | CASSSGGGAGTQYF
TRBJ1-5 | . | TRBD1 | TRBV18 | TGTGCCAGCTCACCACTGCCGGGACAGGGATGGAATCAGCCCCAGCATTTT | CASSPLPGQGWNQPQHF
TRBJ2-1 | . | TRBD2 | TRBV11-3 | TGTGCCAGCTCCCGGGGGGGAGGCAATGAGCAGTTCTTC | CASSRGGGNEQFF
TRBJ2-1 | . | TRBD2 | TRBV11-1 | TGTGCCAGCAGCTTAGGTAGCGGGGACTATGAGCAGTTCTTC | CASSLGSGDYEQFF
TRBJ1-4 | . | TRBD1 | TRBV9 | TGTGCCAGCAGCGTGGGACAGGGGAGAGAAAAACTGTTTTTT | CASSVGQGREKLFF
TRBJ2-2 | few | . | TRBV7-6 | TGTGCCAGCAGCTTACAACAGGATGCTACCGGGGAGCTGTTTTTT | CASSLQQDATGELFF
TRBJ2-5 | . | TRBD2 | TRBV5-3 | TGTGCCAGAAGATTGGGCGGGGGTACCCAAGAGACCCAGTACTTC | CARRLGGGTQETQYF